This T cell receptor (beta chain) was captured in a study of T cell responses to AZD1222 COVID-19 vaccine. Study-level findings and limits: At baseline, just a handful of AZD1222 recipients tested seropositive. The reported proportion of spike-specific TCRs targeting unmutated variant regions was nearly half.

In the case of this clone: Its antigen is currently unknown.

V was shortened by 0 bases and J by 9 bases, with 15 bases between the two germline ends. The CDR3 is 14 residues long. Germline assignment: CDR1 SGHVS and CDR2 FQNEAQ. Assay used: immunoSEQ multiplex PCR; TCRdb lists only in-frame clones, some missing. Of about 90,000 clones in the sample, more than 75% were seen once. Sequencing was performed on peripheral blood, taken on day 0 of MenACWY control vaccination. This clonotype originated in an adult in good health. J is TRBJ2-7 and V is TRBV7-8, with D tentatively TRBD1 (6 bases). The CDR3: CASSLARTASGQYF. CDR3 in DNA: TGTGCCAGCAGCTTAGCCCGGACAGCCTCGGGGCAGTACTTC.